Shown below are 3 T cell receptor beta chains from a single sample sequenced in a study of early T cells in non-severe SARS-CoV-2 infection. Each CDR3 protein is one row after TCRdb ran MiXCR on the 5' RACE reads. The sample holds 55,000 to 85,000 distinct CDR3 sequences; roughly 13% are singletons and the top ten take over 13%. Sequencing was performed on whole blood. The receptors here all came from an adult who was a healthcare worker with PCR-confirmed SARS-CoV-2 infection or an uninfected control (not recorded which).

This clonotype was seen ten or more times. This chain uses TRBV3-1 with TRBJ1-3, with 7 bases aligning to TRBD1. Germline V gene sequence: CDR1 LGHDT, CDR2 YNNKEL (reference sequence). The CDR3 loop spans 16 amino acids. V lost 3 bases, J lost 2 bases, and 7 bases stayed unmatched. The DNA of the CDR3 is TGTGCCAGCAGCCAGCAGACAGGGTGGACTGGAAACACCATATATTTT. It is translated as CASSQQTGWTGNTIYF.

The chain uses TRBV12-3 or TRBV12-4 and TRBJ1-5; TRBD1 matches 8 bases. Trimming took 4 bases from V and 0 from J; bases not matched to a gene: 17. This CDR3 has 20 residues. In nucleotides, the CDR3 is TGTGCCAGCAGTTCTACAACCCCCAGGACAGGGCTTTATAGCAATCAGCCCCAGCATTTT. The encoded protein is CASSSTTPRTGLYSNQPQHF.

This chain uses TRBV18 with TRBJ1-6; D not certain. V gave up 6 bases and J gave up 7 bases, with 10 bases separating them. Germline V gene data show CDR1 as KGHSH and CDR2 as LQKENI. The CDR3 covers 13 residues. The CDR3 here is CASSWDTNSPLHF. In DNA form, the CDR3 reads TGTGCCAGCTCTTGGGATACCAATTCACCCCTCCACTTT.